These 2 T cell receptor beta chains share one sample of origin, sequenced in a study of brain metastases from non-small cell lung cancer. Sequenced by immunoSEQ multiplex PCR; TCRdb stores in-frame clones only, minus some. The table records approximately 4,400 clones, 70% to 90% of them present only once. The sequenced sample was tissue from a brain metastasis. Receptors were obtained from a donor aged 40 or over with non-small cell lung cancer.

This clone was counted once. J is TRBJ2-7 and V is TRBV14, with unresolved D. Germline assignment: CDR1 SGHDN and CDR2 FVKESK. The CDR3 is 14 residues long. With 4 bases removed from V and 0 bases from J, the gap between germline ends came to 10 bases. The CDR3 region has the DNA TGTGCCAGCAGCCGCAAGCCGTCCTCCTACGAGCAGTACTTC. Residues: CASSRKPSSYEQYF.

The J gene is TRBJ1-1, the V gene TRBV21-1; the D call TRBD1 from the table was never checked on the DNA. TRBV21-1 is an annotated pseudogene. The length of the CDR3 is 18 residues. The CDR3 spells CASSKVRDREEGNTEAFF. The CDR3 nucleotides are TGTGCCAGCAGCAAAGTGCGGGACAGGGAGGAGGGGAACACTGAAGCTTTCTTT.